A single sample is the source of the 24 T cell receptor beta chains below, sequenced in a study of shared clonotypes between healthy human individuals. Naive CD8 cells comprised CD45RO-negative, CCR7-positively selected cells, excluding terminally differentiated effector memory CD45RA+ cells. The repertoire was sequenced with immunoSEQ multiplex PCR; TCRdb's copy has only in-frame clones and lacks some. The sample holds hundreds of thousands of clones; 95% to 96% are singletons and the top ten take less than 0.13%. Specimen: naive CD8+ T cells sorted from blood. These receptors were collected from a woman aged 25-40 years in good health.

The rearrangement uses TRBV2 and TRBJ2-5; tentative D call: TRBD1 (6 bases). This CDR3 comprises 15 residues. Germline V CDR1 and CDR2: SNHLY, FYNNEI. Trimming removed 4 bases from V and 5 bases from J, with 17 bases in between. The CDR3, as DNA: TGTGCCAGCAGTGTAACAGGGTACGCTCTTGAGACCCAGTACTTC. It is translated as CASSVTGYALETQYF.

The chain has TRBV5-4 and TRBJ2-7; possibly TRBD1 or TRBD2 for D (5 bases each). From germline, CDR1 is SGHNT and CDR2 YYREEE (reference sequence). The CDR3 has 15 residues. V shed 4 bases and J shed 3 bases, with 17 bases lying between them. CDR3 DNA sequence: TGTGCCAGCAGCCCCACTAGGGACGCGTACTACGAGCAGTACTTC. Translation: CASSPTRDAYYEQYF.

This clone was recorded only once. The J gene is TRBJ1-5, the V gene TRBV15; 9 bases agree with TRBD1. The CDR3 covers 14 residues. Germline CDR1 LNHNV, CDR2 YYDKDF (reference sequence). V dropped 8 bases and J dropped 5; count of bases not matched to a gene: 7. CDR3 in DNA: TGTGCCACCGGGGAGGACAGGGGCTATCAGCCCCAGCATTTT. This translates into CATGEDRGYQPQHF.

V is TRBV28 and J is TRBJ2-5; 9 bases map to TRBD1. Germline assignment: CDR1 MDHEN and CDR2 SYDVKM. J was trimmed by 2 bases and V by 6 bases; bases with no gene match: 1. This CDR3 region has 13 residues. The CDR3 here is CASRGTGQETQYF. The CDR3 coding sequence is TGTGCCAGCAGGGGGACAGGGCAAGAGACCCAGTACTTC.

The chain employs TRBV27 and TRBJ2-7; 7 bases agree with TRBD1. The CDR3 loop spans 13 amino acids. Trimming removed 7 bases from V and 4 bases from J; junction bases left unmatched: 7. Germline CDR1 reads MNHEY; CDR2 reads SMNVEV (reference sequence). CDR3 coding DNA: TGTGCCAGCAAGTCCGTGGACAGGTACGAGCAGTACTTC. Translation: CASKSVDRYEQYF.

The chain links TRBV27 to TRBJ1-1; no clear D gene. V lost 3 bases, J lost 1 base, and 12 bases lay in between. Germline CDR1 MNHEY, CDR2 SMNVEV (reference sequence). This CDR3 is built from 15 residues. The CDR3 reads CASSFGAGWNTEAFF. As DNA, the CDR3 is TGTGCCAGCAGTTTTGGAGCAGGATGGAACACTGAAGCTTTCTTT.

V gene TRBV9 combines with J gene TRBJ2-7; D is possibly TRBD1 or TRBD2 (5 bases each). The CDR3 is made up of 12 amino acids. Trimming stripped 1 base from V and 5 bases from J, with 7 bases between. In germline, CDR1 is SGDLS, CDR2 YYNGEE. The CDR3 DNA sequence: TGTGCCAGCAGCGTAAGGGACGACGAGCAGTACTTC. Translation gives CASSVRDDEQYF.

This clone appeared a few times. This chain uses TRBV2 with TRBJ1-1; perhaps TRBD1 as D (5 bases). The V gene's germline CDR1 is SNHLY and CDR2 FYNNEI. CDR3 length equals 10 residues. V lost 6 bases, J lost 7 bases, and 6 bases lay in between. Written as DNA, the CDR3 is TGTGCCAGCAGGGGGCTTGAAGCTTTCTTT. Translated: CASRGLEAFF.

The V and J genes are TRBV28 and TRBJ2-7; possibly TRBD1 for D (5 bases). Between the trimmed V and J ends, which lost 5 bases and 3 bases, there was a span of 14 bases. Germline V gives CDR1 MDHEN, CDR2 SYDVKM. This CDR3 spans 14 amino acids. The CDR3 is CASSTRQLHYEQYF. The CDR3 DNA sequence: TGTGCCAGCAGTACAAGACAGCTGCACTACGAGCAGTACTTC.

The V and J genes are TRBV5-8 and TRBJ2-2; TRBD2 aligns across 13 bases. Unmatched junction bases numbered 8, after V lost 2 bases and J lost 1 base. Per the germline V gene, CDR1 is SGHTS and CDR2 is YDEGEE. The CDR3 has 19 amino acids. CDR3 region: CASSFLPGLAGLNTGELFF. The CDR3 coding sequence is TGTGCCAGCAGCTTCCTTCCGGGACTAGCGGGATTGAACACCGGGGAGCTGTTTTTT.

V gene TRBV7-9 combines with J gene TRBJ2-1; TRBD2 aligns across 10 bases. The CDR3 is 15 residues long. Trimming removed 5 bases from V and 2 bases from J; junction bases left unmatched: 3. Germline CDR1 is SEHNR and CDR2 is FQNEAQ (reference sequence). The CDR3 spells CASSQREGAYNEQFF. The CDR3 bases are TGTGCCAGCAGCCAGCGGGAGGGGGCCTACAATGAGCAGTTCTTC.

The chain uses TRBV7-6 and TRBJ2-7; possible D gene TRBD2, 6 bases. This CDR3 comprises 12 residues. Germline V gene lookup returns CDR1 SGHVS and CDR2 FNYEAQ. Trimming shortened V by 5 bases and J by 5 bases, and 10 bases separated the two germline ends. The CDR3 here is CASSQAGNEQYF. The CDR3 DNA sequence: TGTGCCAGCAGCCAGGCGGGGAACGAGCAGTACTTC.

The V and J genes are TRBV13 and TRBJ2-3, with 8 positions matching TRBD1. V was clipped by 6 bases and J by 0 bases; unmatched bases: 8. The CDR3 sequence is 16 residues long. In germline, CDR1 is PRHDT, CDR2 FYEKMQ (reference sequence). The CDR3, as DNA: TGTGCCAGCAGTCATACCTCAGGGGGCAGCACAGATACGCAGTATTTT. It encodes CASSHTSGGSTDTQYF.

J is TRBJ1-5 and V is TRBV5-6; a weak D match, TRBD1 (6 bases). The V gene's germline CDR1 is SGHDT and CDR2 YYEEEE. The CDR3 has 15 amino acids. V was cut by 4 bases and J by 3 bases, with 14 bases left in between. This CDR3 reads CASSTWTALNQPQHF. In DNA, the CDR3 is TGTGCCAGCAGCACCTGGACAGCTCTCAATCAGCCCCAGCATTTT.

The J gene is TRBJ2-2, the V gene TRBV15; TRBD2 agrees at 8 bases. CDR3 length equals 15 residues. Trimming cost V 6 bases and J 1 base; bases outside gene matches: 4. In germline, CDR1 is LNHNV, CDR2 YYDKDF (reference sequence). The CDR3 region is CATRGSGGNTGELFF. The CDR3 DNA follows: TGTGCCACCAGAGGAAGCGGGGGGAACACCGGGGAGCTGTTTTTT.

In this sample, this clone turned up once. The J gene is TRBJ2-5, the V gene TRBV7-9; 10 nucleotides agree with TRBD2. Matching the DNA end better, TRBJ2-7 makes the J call doubtful. The CDR3 length is 15 residues. CDR1 and CDR2 (germline): SEHNR, FQNEAQ (reference sequence). The CDR3 region has the DNA TGTGCCAGCAGCCTTGGGACTAGCGACTCCTACGAGCAGTACTTC. It codes for CASSLGTSDSYEQYF.

The V and J genes are TRBV7-9 and TRBJ2-7; no firm D call. This CDR3 comprises 13 residues. V lost 5 bases and J 3 bases, leaving 11 bases between the germline ends. Germline loops: CDR1 SEHNR, CDR2 FQNEAQ (reference sequence). CDR3 sequence: CASSPESVYEQYF. As DNA, the CDR3 is TGTGCCAGCAGCCCTGAAAGCGTCTACGAGCAGTACTTC.

The chain carries TRBV19 and TRBJ1-5, with no clear D. Germline V lookup: CDR1 LNHDA, CDR2 SQIVND (reference sequence). This CDR3 contains 15 residues. Deletions cut 2 bases from V and 4 bases from J, with 12 bases between. CDR3 nucleotide sequence: TGTGCCAGTAGTATATGGTGGCAGAATAATCAGCCCCAGCATTTT. Amino acid sequence: CASSIWWQNNQPQHF.

The chain has TRBV27 and TRBJ2-5; 14 bases fit TRBD2. Germline CDR1 and CDR2: MNHEY and SMNVEV (reference sequence). V gave up 4 bases and J gave up 5 bases; unmatched junction bases: 12. The CDR3 runs to 18 residues. Here the CDR3 reads CASSSGLGTSGSGETQYF. As DNA, the CDR3 is TGTGCCAGCAGTTCCGGACTCGGGACTAGCGGGAGTGGGGAGACCCAGTACTTC.

This sequence joins TRBV5-4 and TRBJ2-3; TRBD2 aligns across 7 bases. CDR1 and CDR2 from the germline V gene are SGHNT and YYREEE (reference sequence). With V trimmed by 3 bases and J by 0 bases, 4 bases remained unmatched. The CDR3 is 15 residues long. The CDR3 sequence is CASSSSGASTDTQYF. The CDR3 nucleotides are TGTGCCAGCAGCTCGAGCGGGGCTAGCACAGATACGCAGTATTTT. The full variable domain, its missing parts supplied by reference TRBV5-4 and TRBJ2-3, is ETGVTQSPTHLIKTRGQQVTLRCSSQSGHNTVSWYQQALGQGPQFIFQYYREEENGRGNFPPRFSGLQFPNYSSELNVNALELDDSALYLCASSSSGASTDTQYFGPGTRLTVL.

This chain connects TRBV27 to TRBJ2-1; D possibly uses TRBD1 or TRBD2 (5 bases each). The germline V gene encodes CDR1 MNHEY and CDR2 SMNVEV (reference sequence). V was shortened by 5 bases and J by 6 bases, with 14 bases between the two germline ends. CDR3 length: 14 amino acids. CDR3 sequence reads: CASSLRDLTNEQFF. For the CDR3, the DNA is TGTGCCAGCAGTCTCCGGGACCTCACCAATGAGCAGTTCTTC.

This chain joins TRBV27 and TRBJ2-1, with TRBD2 matching over 10 bases. Germline CDR1 and CDR2: MNHEY and SMNVEV (reference sequence). V gave up 8 bases and J gave up 5 bases; unmatched junction bases: 12. The CDR3 is 16 amino acids. The CDR3 reads CASRWLAGVGDNEQFF. In DNA form, the CDR3 reads TGTGCCAGCCGGTGGCTAGCGGGAGTCGGCGACAATGAGCAGTTCTTC.

The chain combines TRBV7-3 with TRBJ2-5; D gene ambiguous. CDR1 is SGHTA and CDR2 is FQGTGA in the germline V gene. Trimming pared 4 bases from V and 5 bases from J, leaving 17 bases between. CDR3 size: 15 residues. CDR3 sequence reads: CASSYHWTGEETQYF. In DNA form, the CDR3 reads TGTGCCAGCAGCTACCATTGGACGGGCGAGGAGACCCAGTACTTC.

V and J are TRBV27 and TRBJ2-5; TRBD1 or TRBD2 may be the D gene (6 bases each). CDR1 is MNHEY, CDR2 SMNVEV, per germline (reference sequence). V gave up 5 bases and J gave up 5 bases, with 21 bases separating them. The CDR3 has 16 amino acids. CDR3 nucleotide sequence: TGTGCCAGCAGTACCCCCATCGGGGGCGGCTTGGAGACCCAGTACTTC. It is translated as CASSTPIGGGLETQYF.